This record looks at one T cell receptor (beta chain) sequence and its context. This clonotype was counted at least ten times. Its binding antigen is unknown. No much larger clone is present one base from it, and per-base qualities are unavailable. The donors were some 36 Caucasian individuals from Russia, aged 6 to 90 years, who were systemically healthy. Around 9.7 milliliters of peripheral blood were collected from each donor into EDTA-treated Vacutainer tubes. Ficoll-Paque density-gradient centrifugation was used to isolate PBMCs, with at least 6.5 million per sample. Trizol reagent was used to extract total RNA from the PBMCs, yielding at least 6 micrograms per sample. For every donor, an aliquot of PBMCs went through flow cytometry to measure the percentages of naive CD45RAhigh/CD27high T cells. This specimen belongs to a study of blood T cells in healthy people across ages (dated by TCRdb to 2013 to 2016). About the full investigation: In model experiments, template switching captured roughly one uniquely barcoded TCR beta cDNA molecule for every two T cells. Four age groups were formed from the donors: young (average approximately 15 years), middle-aged (just under 40), aged (approximately 60) and long-lived (less than 85). To track age-related changes in TCR beta repertoire diversity, the study relied on deep sequencing normalized with unique cDNA molecular identifiers. To avoid experimental bias, donors of different ages were randomly spread across the sequencing lanes. Two additional independent replicas of 1 million unique cDNA reads from the same blood draw were analyzed for two donors (one aged 18 to 30 and one aged 80 or older). The study at large found these results: The percentage of naive T cells measured by flow cytometry correlated strongly with observed TCR beta diversity. Observed TCR beta diversity per million T cells fell roughly linearly with age, and a significant reduction was already apparent by age roughly 40. The long-lived group showed more naive CD4+ T cells, fewer expanded clones and increased TCR diversity than the aged group, suggesting age selection. Total diversity estimates from one million sequenced T cells were considered lower bounds and underestimates. Bulk unsorted PBMC profiling prevented conclusive comparison of naive and antigen-experienced compartments. Donor CMV infection status was unknown, potentially confounding age-related changes in expanded clonotypes.

Based on the germline V gene (reference sequence), the CDR1 and CDR2 sequences are DFQATT and SNEGSKA. V loses 6 bases, J loses 7 bases, and the germline ends lie 11 bases apart. The CDR3 runs 11 residues from the cysteine to the phenylalanine. Of the read, only the CDR3 DNA is kept; its 33 bases are in frame from base 1. Preparation of the library involved 5' RACE. Sequencing used an Illumina HiSeq 2500. A second 7 to 11 cycle PCR used a sample-barcoded 5' primer and a J-beta primer mix. Each TCR beta cDNA molecule received a unique molecular identifier from a template-switch 5' adaptor carrying 12 random nucleotides. At least 3 million CDR3-containing paired-end reads were obtained from each sample. First-strand cDNA synthesis was performed from all RNA using the Mint cDNA synthesis kit, with priming by a TRBC-specific oligonucleotide. Following uracil-DNA glycosylase treatment, all cDNA underwent a first 18-cycle PCR with the universal primers M1SS and BC2_uni_R. The authors processed their data as follows. For normalization, 1 million high-quality reads were randomly selected from each sample, with every read carrying a distinct molecular identifier. Reads with shared molecular identifiers were discarded instead of being binned into consensus sequences. MiTCR, set to a Q25 quality threshold and the strictest error-elimination algorithm, was used for CDR3 identification, clonotype clustering and error correction. A nonparametric unseen species model using Euler transformation provided a lower-bound estimate of total TCR beta diversity. TCRdb reran the public reads through fastp at Q25 and MiXCR, keeping productive beta chains. Identical CDR3 protein sequences are pooled into one entry, listed with their most common genes and DNA. What appears here as the V and J calls and clone size reflects TCRdb's work, not the paper's. The sample table shows under 950,000 distinct CDR3 sequences, and 22% are seen once. About 22% of the sample belongs to the ten largest clones.

The receptor was isolated from a man between 65 and 85 years old in good health. Sequenced input: blood. This sequence uses TRBV20-1 and TRBJ2-3; too little of a D gene remains to name it. The CDR3 protein sequence reads: CSAILWNTQYF. The bases are TGCAGTGCGATCCTGTGGAATACGCAGTATTTT.